This T cell receptor beta chain was identified during a study of CXCR3-negative and CXCR3-positive naive CD8 T cells. For the study at large: Some 150 million TRB reads were obtained overall (about 1.5 +/- 0.3 million per library). Whole-study findings and limits: In both naive subsets diversity was comparably high, whereas memory CD8+ cells showed much lower diversity. TRB CDR3s of CXCR3-positive naive cells were more hydrophobic than those of CXCR3-negative naive cells.

With respect to this clonotype: Antigen unknown.

UMI-labeled TRB cDNA libraries were prepared by 5' RACE. TCRdb re-called the 5' RACE reads; every CDR3 protein appears as one record, without DNA. The record lists 50,000 to 65,000 distinct CDR3 sequences, of which the ten most abundant hold approximately 0.8%. CDR3 length: 15 amino acids. From germline, CDR1 is LGHDT and CDR2 YNNKEL (reference sequence). The clonotype comes from a human donor in good health. Some clones in this sample may be carry-over from other donors' samples. V is TRBV3-1 and J is TRBJ2-7. Sequenced sample: naive CXCR3+ CD8+ T cells from blood. Stated subset: CD45RO-CCR7+CD27+CD95- naive CD8+ T cells expressing CXCR3 (TNR3+). The CDR3 reads CASSQDLGQLDEQYF.